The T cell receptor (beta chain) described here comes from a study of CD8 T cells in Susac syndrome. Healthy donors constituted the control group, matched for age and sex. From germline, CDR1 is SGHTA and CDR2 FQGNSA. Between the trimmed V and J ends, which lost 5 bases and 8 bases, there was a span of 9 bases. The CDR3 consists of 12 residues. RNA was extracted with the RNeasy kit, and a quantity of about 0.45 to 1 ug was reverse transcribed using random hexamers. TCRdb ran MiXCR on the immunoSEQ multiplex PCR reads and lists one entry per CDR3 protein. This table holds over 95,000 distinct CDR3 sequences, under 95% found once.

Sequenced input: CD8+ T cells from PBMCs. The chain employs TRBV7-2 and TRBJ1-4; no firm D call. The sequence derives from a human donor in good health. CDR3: CASSRHAEKLFF. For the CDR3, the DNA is TGTGCCAGCAGCAGACACGCGGAAAAACTGTTTTTT.